One and the same sample provided the 20 T cell receptor beta chains below, sequenced in a study of neurological immune-mediated disorders. TCRdb reprocessed the 5' RACE reads via MiXCR and lists one record per CDR3 protein. The table has roughly 100,000 distinct CDR3 sequences, 10% to 12% seen once. Time point reported: longitudinal time-point 3. Sequencing used PBMCs. Receptors originate from a female donor with HTLV-1-associated myelopathy (HAM/TSP).

This clonotype occurred many times. This chain links TRBV20-1 with TRBJ1-3, with 7 bases that match TRBD1. Germline lookup yields CDR1 DFQATT and CDR2 SNEGSKA (reference sequence). Trimming removed 0 bases from V and 4 bases from J; junction bases left unmatched: 6. CDR3 length: 15 residues. CDR3 residues: CSARDGRGRGNTIYF. As DNA, the CDR3 is TGCAGTGCTAGAGATGGCAGGGGGAGGGGAAACACCATATATTTT.

Here the CDR3 DNA reads TGCAGTGCTAGGAACCGGGAATATGGCTACACCTTC. It encodes CSARNREYGYTF. The chain links TRBV20-1 to TRBJ1-2, with D uncertain. CDR1 is DFQATT, CDR2 SNEGSKA, per germline (reference sequence). The CDR3 is 12 amino acids. Trimming took 3 bases from V and 5 from J, leaving 10 bases between them.

This clonotype was seen ten or more times. The chain carries TRBV6-5 and TRBJ1-4; D is uncertain. Germline V lookup: CDR1 MNHEY, CDR2 SVGAGI. V lost 5 bases and J 8 bases, leaving 6 bases between the germline ends. The CDR3 runs 11 residues. Here the CDR3 DNA reads TGTGCCAGCAGTCGGGGAGAAAAACTGTTTTTT. Protein sequence: CASSRGEKLFF.

Many counts were recorded for this clonotype. V gene TRBV9 combines with J gene TRBJ2-3; D is perhaps TRBD1 or TRBD2 (6 bases each). Trimming shortened V by 0 bases and J by 3 bases, and 23 bases separated the two germline ends. The CDR3 spans 19 residues. Germline CDR1 and CDR2: SGDLS and YYNGEE. The CDR3 nucleotides read TGTGCCAGCAGCGTAGCGGGCTTGGGAAACGGGGGCTCTACAGATACGCAGTATTTT. Protein product: CASSVAGLGNGGSTDTQYF.

This clonotype was picked up many times. The chain has TRBV20-1 and TRBJ2-1, with a possible D match to TRBD2 (7 bases). CDR3 size: 14 residues. Trimming took off 6 bases at V and 0 bases at J, with 12 bases between the two ends. Germline V gene lookup returns CDR1 DFQATT and CDR2 SNEGSKA (reference sequence). CDR3 residues: CSARGGSSYNEQFF. In nucleotides, the CDR3 is TGCAGTGCAAGGGGGGGGAGCTCCTACAATGAGCAGTTCTTC.

In its sample, this clonotype was seen many times. CDR3 amino acids: CASSLDRASGYTF. Written as DNA, the CDR3 is TGCGCCAGCAGCCTCGACAGGGCGAGCGGCTACACCTTC. V usage is TRBV5-1 and J usage is TRBJ1-2; 7 positions match TRBD1. The CDR3 extends over 13 amino acids. Per the germline V gene, CDR1 is SGHRS and CDR2 is YFSETQ. V lost 4 bases to trimming and J lost 8 bases; unmatched junction nucleotides: 8.

At least ten counts were recorded for this clonotype. This chain joins TRBV5-1 and TRBJ2-5; weak D call: TRBD1 (6 bases). Trimming took 7 bases from V and 0 from J, leaving 10 bases between them. In germline, CDR1 is SGHRS, CDR2 YFSETQ. The CDR3 spans 13 residues. CDR3 coding DNA: TGCGCCAGCTCCTGGGGGCACCAAGAGACCCAGTACTTC. Amino acids: CASSWGHQETQYF.

The chain has TRBV5-5 and TRBJ2-3; D may correspond to TRBD1 or TRBD2 (5 bases each). Germline V gene lookup returns CDR1 SGHKS and CDR2 YYEKEE (reference sequence). V dropped 1 base and J dropped 3 bases, with 21 bases sitting between them. The CDR3 has 18 residues. The CDR3 DNA follows: TGTGCCAGCAGCTTGAAGTTCTGGCAGGGACGTAGTACAGATACGCAGTATTTT. Protein sequence: CASSLKFWQGRSTDTQYF.

The table lists this clonotype with many counts. The chain is built from TRBV6-2 or TRBV6-3 and TRBJ1-5; 9 bases map to TRBD1. V trimming: 5 bases; J trimming: 7 bases; junction bases outside the gene matches: 6. CDR1 and CDR2 from the germline V gene are MNHEY and SVGEGT. This CDR3 has 14 residues. CDR3 nucleotides: TGTGCCAGCAGTCATGACAGGGGGTCGCAGCCCCAGCATTTT. Translation: CASSHDRGSQPQHF.

This clonotype was recorded many times. V is TRBV5-1 and J is TRBJ2-5; TRBD2 matches at 9 bases. After removal of 4 bases from V and 5 bases from J, the junction contained 9 bases not matched to a gene. In germline, CDR1 is SGHRS, CDR2 YFSETQ. This CDR3 has 15 residues. The CDR3 nucleotides read TGCGCCAGCAGCCCTCGGGCGGGGGGGGCTGAGACCCAGTACTTC. It encodes CASSPRAGGAETQYF.

The chain has TRBV5-1 and TRBJ2-7, with D possibly being TRBD1 or TRBD2 (6 bases each). Trimming removed 3 bases at V and 4 bases at J, with 20 bases between. CDR1 is SGHRS and CDR2 is YFSETQ in the germline V gene. The CDR3 covers 16 residues. CDR3 region: CASSSRTTQGGYEQYF. CDR3 DNA sequence: TGCGCCAGCAGCTCAAGAACCACACAGGGAGGTTACGAGCAGTACTTC.

In its sample, this clonotype was seen many times. The chain links TRBV5-5 to TRBJ1-1; TRBD1 is a possible D gene (5 bases). Trimming pared 5 bases from V and 2 bases from J, leaving 16 bases between. In germline, CDR1 is SGHKS, CDR2 YYEKEE (reference sequence). This CDR3 is built from 15 residues. CDR3 coding DNA: TGTGCCAGCAGTGCTACACAGGCAAGAAACACTGAAGCTTTCTTT. It codes for CASSATQARNTEAFF.

The table lists this clonotype with many counts. CDR3 loop: CASSYGGLPGTDTQYF. In DNA, the CDR3 is TGCGCCAGCAGCTACGGGGGCCTACCCGGCACAGATACGCAGTATTTT. The rearrangement links TRBV5-1 to TRBJ2-3, with D possibly called TRBD1 or TRBD2 (6 bases each). Germline CDR1 SGHRS, CDR2 YFSETQ. The ends were cut back, 3 bases at V and 1 base at J, with 15 bases in the middle. There are 16 residues in the CDR3.

This clonotype was seen ten or more times. The chain joins TRBV5-1 to TRBJ1-1; no firm D call. The V gene lost 0 bases and the J gene lost 3 bases, with 9 bases spanning the gap. Germline assignment: CDR1 SGHRS and CDR2 YFSETQ. The CDR3 runs 14 residues. CDR3 amino acids: CASSLEGRDTEAFF. CDR3 sequence (DNA): TGCGCCAGCAGCTTGGAAGGGAGGGACACTGAAGCTTTCTTT. The whole variable domain, remainder taken from reference TRBV5-1 and TRBJ1-1, is KAGVTQTPRYLIKTRGQQVTLSCSPISGHRSVSWYQQTPGQGLQFLFEYFSETQRNKGNFPGRFSGRQFSNSRSEMNVSTLELGDSALYLCASSLEGRDTEAFFGQGTRLTVV.

This clonotype appeared many times. This rearrangement joins TRBV6-1 to TRBJ2-2, with no clear D. Germline loops: CDR1 MNHNS, CDR2 SASEGT. This CDR3 is 16 amino acids long. V lost 5 bases and J lost 1, with 14 bases in between. CDR3 residues: CASSLGGRKNTGELFF. The CDR3 nucleotides read TGTGCCAGCAGTTTAGGCGGCAGGAAGAACACCGGGGAGCTGTTTTTT.

This clonotype was counted ten times or more. This sequence joins TRBV12-3 or TRBV12-4 and TRBJ2-3, with 8 bases identical to TRBD2. This CDR3 comprises 15 residues. With V trimmed by 4 bases and J by 6 bases, 9 bases remained unmatched. For the CDR3, the DNA is TGTGCCAGCAGTTGGGGGGCGGGGGGCCAGGATACGCAGTATTTT. Translated: CASSWGAGGQDTQYF.

This clonotype occurred many times. The J gene is TRBJ1-6, the V gene TRBV5-1, with D tentatively TRBD1 (5 bases). The CDR3 runs to 14 residues. V was trimmed by 5 bases and J by 8 bases, leaving 14 bases between them. Germline CDR1 SGHRS, CDR2 YFSETQ. CDR3 nucleotides: TGCGCCAGCAGGGTTTTAGGGGCGGATTCACCCCTCCACTTT. This gives the protein CASRVLGADSPLHF.

This clonotype showed up many times. The chain uses TRBV6-1 and TRBJ2-5, with D uncertain. The ends were cut back, 9 bases at V and 3 bases at J, with 8 bases in the middle. Germline V gene lookup returns CDR1 MNHNS and CDR2 SASEGT. The CDR3 has 11 amino acids. The CDR3 DNA reads as TGTGCCAGTGCCCATGAAGAGACCCAGTACTTC. It specifies CASAHEETQYF.

This clonotype was detected many times. J is TRBJ2-6 and V is TRBV4-1, with 10 bases that match TRBD1. V was clipped by 3 bases and J by 0 bases; unmatched bases: 8. From germline, CDR1 is MGHRA and CDR2 YSYEKL. This CDR3 region has 19 residues. The CDR3 here is CASSQEMTGGYSGANVLTF. Written as DNA, the CDR3 is TGCGCCAGCAGCCAGGAAATGACAGGGGGCTACTCTGGGGCCAACGTCCTGACTTTC.

The table lists this clonotype with many counts. The chain couples TRBV27 to TRBJ2-1; D unclear. The V and J ends lost 7 bases and 3 bases respectively, with 4 bases between them. Germline values: CDR1 MNHEY, CDR2 SMNVEV (reference sequence). The length of the CDR3 is 11 residues. DNA of the CDR3: TGTGCCAGCACCCTCTACAATGAGCAGTTCTTC. Translating it yields CASTLYNEQFF.